One sample yielded the 28 T cell receptor beta chains listed below, sequenced in a study of CD8 T cells in Susac syndrome. Reverse transcription of roughly 0.5 to 1 ug RNA used random hexamers. One entry per CDR3 protein, called by TCRdb with MiXCR from the immunoSEQ multiplex PCR reads. The sample lists approximately 130,000 distinct CDR3 sequences, about 95% occurring once. The specimen was CD4+ T cells from PBMCs. These receptors came from a human donor in good health.

CDR3 amino acids: CASSRGTGGYSPLHF. The CDR3 bases are TGTGCCAGCAGCCGAGGGACAGGGGGGTATTCACCCCTCCACTTT. The J gene is TRBJ1-6, the V gene TRBV5-6, with 11 bases lining up with TRBD1. V shed 4 bases and J 8 bases; nucleotides not matched to a gene: 5. Germline V gives CDR1 SGHDT, CDR2 YYEEEE. The CDR3 has 15 residues.

The V and J genes are TRBV27 and TRBJ2-1; TRBD2 might be the D (6 bases). Germline CDR1 and CDR2: MNHEY and SMNVEV (reference sequence). The V end was cut by 4 bases, the J end by 2 bases, with 18 bases between. The CDR3 contains 17 residues. CDR3 nucleotide sequence: TGTGCCAGCAGTTCCATGTATCTAGCGCGTCCCTACAATGAGCAGTTCTTC. As protein: CASSSMYLARPYNEQFF.

V gene TRBV30 combines with J gene TRBJ2-7, with unresolved D. Trimming shortened V by 7 bases and J by 2 bases, and 18 bases separated the two germline ends. The germline V gene has CDR1 GTSNPN and CDR2 SVGIG (reference sequence). This CDR3 has 14 residues. CDR3 protein: CALGTKEYTYEQYF. Written as DNA, the CDR3 is TGTGCCTTGGGAACAAAGGAGTACACCTACGAGCAGTACTTC.

The chain has TRBV18 and TRBJ2-5, with 9 bases lining up with TRBD1. This CDR3 region has 15 residues. With 0 bases clipped from V and 5 bases from J, the junction kept 4 bases outside the gene matches. From germline, CDR1 is KGHSH and CDR2 LQKENI. CDR3 amino acids: CASSPPTGGEETQYF. The CDR3 DNA reads as TGTGCCAGCTCACCACCGACAGGGGGGGAGGAGACCCAGTACTTC.

The V and J genes are TRBV7-2 and TRBJ1-1, with 9 bases that match TRBD1. After removal of 5 bases from V and 8 bases from J, the junction contained 6 bases not matched to a gene. This CDR3 is 13 amino acids long. From germline, CDR1 is SGHTA and CDR2 FQGNSA. In nucleotides, the CDR3 is TGTGCCAGCAGCGAAGGGACAGGGCGGGAAGCTTTCTTT. It translates to CASSEGTGREAFF. The full variable domain, in which reference TRBV7-2 and TRBJ1-1 provide the parts outside the CDR3, is GAGVSQSPSNKVTEKGKDVELRCDPISGHTALYWYRQSLGQGLEFLIYFQGNSAPDKSGLPSDRFSAERTGGSVSTLTIQRTQQEDSAVYLCASSEGTGREAFFGQGTRLTVV.

The genes are TRBV18 and TRBJ2-1; TRBD1 is a possible D gene (5 bases). V gave up 6 bases and J gave up 7 bases, with 25 bases separating them. The germline V gene encodes CDR1 KGHSH and CDR2 LQKENI. The CDR3 has 17 amino acids. The CDR3 loop is CASSPLVSTDNMNEQFF. CDR3 DNA sequence: TGTGCCAGCTCCCCCCTGGTATCGACGGACAATATGAATGAGCAGTTCTTC.

The count of this clonotype is one. For the CDR3, the DNA is TGTGCCAGCAGCCAAGATGCTATAGATACGCAGTATTTT. It specifies CASSQDAIDTQYF. The chain combines TRBV3-1 with TRBJ2-3; D ambiguous. V gave up 0 bases and J gave up 5 bases, with 6 bases separating them. The CDR3 length is 13 residues. Germline CDR1 is LGHDT and CDR2 is YNNKEL (reference sequence).

The chain has TRBV2 and TRBJ1-2; no definite D call. V was cut by 1 base and J by 5 bases, with 11 bases left in between. The CDR3 spans 14 residues. Germline CDR1 SNHLY, CDR2 FYNNEI. The CDR3 nucleotides are TGTGCCAGCAGTGAAGGGGGTGCCCTTTATGGCTACACCTTC. Protein product: CASSEGGALYGYTF.

The chain combines TRBV7-9 with TRBJ2-3, with 12 bases matching TRBD2. The CDR3 contains 17 residues. CDR1 is SEHNR, CDR2 FQNEAQ, per germline (reference sequence). J lost 1 base, V lost 5 bases, and 7 bases had no gene match. The CDR3, as DNA: TGTGCCAGCAGCAGATGGGGGACTAGCGGGCGCACAGATACGCAGTATTTT. Encoded protein: CASSRWGTSGRTDTQYF.

The gene calls are TRBV12-3 or TRBV12-4 and TRBJ1-3; D gene unclear. Trimming removed 6 bases from V and 2 bases from J, with 8 bases in between. The CDR3 has 13 amino acids. The CDR3 spells CASSPRAGNTIYF. In DNA, the CDR3 is TGTGCCAGCAGCCCCCGTGCTGGAAACACCATATATTTT.

CDR3 amino acids: CASSFHGTGGAKNIQYF. The CDR3 region has the DNA TGTGCCAGCAGCTTCCACGGGACAGGGGGAGCCAAAAACATTCAGTACTTC. The chain employs TRBV7-2 and TRBJ2-4; TRBD1 agrees at 11 bases. Germline assignment: CDR1 SGHTA and CDR2 FQGNSA. This CDR3 comprises 17 residues. With V trimmed by 3 bases and J by 0 bases, 4 bases remained unmatched.

The CDR3 protein is CATKPSGGPPYEQYF. The CDR3 coding sequence is TGTGCCACCAAGCCGTCGGGAGGGCCGCCCTACGAGCAGTACTTC. J is TRBJ2-7 and V is TRBV7-9; 8 positions match TRBD2. Looked up from germline, CDR1 is SEHNR and CDR2 is FQNEAQ (reference sequence). The CDR3 is 15 residues long. Trimming removed 10 bases from V and 2 bases from J; junction bases left unmatched: 13.

This clonotype appeared once. CDR3: CASSQLGSEAFF. CDR3 nucleotide sequence: TGTGCCAGCAGCCAATTGGGCTCTGAAGCTTTCTTT. The rearrangement uses TRBV3-1 and TRBJ1-1; no firm D call. V was clipped by 2 bases and J by 6 bases, with 7 bases between them. The CDR3 contains 12 residues. CDR1 is LGHDT, CDR2 YNNKEL, per germline (reference sequence).

The V call is TRBV20-1, the J call TRBJ2-7; D is tentatively TRBD1 or TRBD2 (5 bases each). V lost 1 base to trimming and J lost 7 bases, with 17 bases between them. The CDR3 totals 14 residues. CDR1 DFQATT and CDR2 SNEGSKA come from the germline V gene (reference sequence). CDR3 DNA sequence: TGCAGTGCTAGAGTTATAGAGGGGCTAGATGAGCAGTACTTC. It yields the protein CSARVIEGLDEQYF.

Only one count was recorded for this clonotype. This chain connects TRBV28 to TRBJ2-7, with a tentative D call TRBD1 (6 bases). Deletions cut 10 bases from V and 2 bases from J, with 15 bases between. Germline V gene data show CDR1 as MDHEN and CDR2 as SYDVKM. The CDR3 runs to 13 residues. The CDR3 spells CATERDTTYEQYF. The CDR3 coding sequence is TGTGCCACAGAACGGGACACCACCTACGAGCAGTACTTC.

The chain has TRBV6-5 and TRBJ2-7; the D gene is possibly TRBD1 (6 bases). Germline values: CDR1 MNHEY, CDR2 SVGAGI. This CDR3 region has 15 residues. V dropped 0 bases and J dropped 2 bases, with 11 bases sitting between them. CDR3 DNA: TGTGCCAGCAGTTACTCGAGGGACACCCCCTACGAGCAGTACTTC. Translating it yields CASSYSRDTPYEQYF.

This clonotype was seen just once. The chain is built from TRBV28 and TRBJ2-7; D is tentatively TRBD1 or TRBD2 (6 bases each). Germline CDR1 MDHEN, CDR2 SYDVKM. The CDR3 extends over 15 amino acids. The V gene lost 5 bases and the J gene lost 2 bases, with 16 bases spanning the gap. CDR3 amino acids: CASSPQGREPYEQYF. CDR3 nucleotide sequence: TGTGCCAGCAGTCCCCAGGGGCGGGAACCCTACGAGCAGTACTTC. The full variable domain, in which reference TRBV28 and TRBJ2-7 provide the parts outside the CDR3, is DVKVTQSSRYLVKRTGEKVFLECVQDMDHENMFWYRQDPGLGLRLIYFSYDVKMKEKGDIPEGYSVSREKKERFSLILESASTNQTSMYLCASSPQGREPYEQYFGPGTRLTVT.

V and J are TRBV19 and TRBJ1-2, with no clear D. Germline assignment: CDR1 LNHDA and CDR2 SQIVND (reference sequence). The CDR3 is made up of 12 amino acids. Trimming took 6 bases from V and 7 from J, leaving 12 bases between them. CDR3 DNA: TGTGCCAGTAGAATGAGGAACAGTGGCTACACCTTC. Translated, it gives CASRMRNSGYTF.

The chain links TRBV11-2 to TRBJ1-2, with TRBD1 as a possible D gene (6 bases). This CDR3 has 15 amino acids. Trimming pared 4 bases from V and 1 base from J, leaving 13 bases between. CDR1 SGHAT and CDR2 FQNNGV come from the germline V gene. Here the CDR3 reads CASSSGQGHNYGYTF. DNA for the CDR3: TGTGCCAGCAGCTCTGGGCAGGGGCATAACTATGGCTACACCTTC. Full variable domain (rest looked up from reference TRBV11-2 and TRBJ1-2): EAGVAQSPRYKIIEKRQSVAFWCNPISGHATLYWYQQILGQGPKLLIQFQNNGVVDDSQLPKDRFSAERLKGVDSTLKIQPAKLEDSAVYLCASSSGQGHNYGYTFGSGTRLTVV.

This clonotype was found once. This chain joins TRBV5-1 and TRBJ2-1, with D perhaps matching TRBD1 or TRBD2 (7 bases each). The germline CDR1 and CDR2 sequences are SGHRS and YFSETQ. V was clipped by 4 bases and J by 7 bases, with 18 bases between them. This CDR3 has 15 residues. The CDR3 bases are TGCGCCAGCAGCGACAGGGCGGGAGTGAGTAATGAGCAGTTCTTC. Protein product: CASSDRAGVSNEQFF. Full variable domain (remainder filled in from reference TRBV5-1 and TRBJ2-1): KAGVTQTPRYLIKTRGQQVTLSCSPISGHRSVSWYQQTPGQGLQFLFEYFSETQRNKGNFPGRFSGRQFSNSRSEMNVSTLELGDSALYLCASSDRAGVSNEQFFGPGTRLTVL.

The chain recombines TRBV6-1 with TRBJ2-6; D is unresolved. Deletions cut 2 bases from V and 0 bases from J, with 2 bases between. CDR1 and CDR2 from the germline V gene are MNHNS and SASEGT. This CDR3 is built from 14 residues. The CDR3 DNA sequence: TGTGCCAGCAGTGAAATCTCTGGGGCCAACGTCCTGACTTTC. Translating gives CASSEISGANVLTF.

The chain carries TRBV19 and TRBJ1-2, with D uncertain. CDR3 length: 14 amino acids. Germline V lookup: CDR1 LNHDA, CDR2 SQIVND (reference sequence). Trimming cost V 3 bases and J 4 bases, with 12 bases left between them. The CDR3 DNA reads as TGTGCCAGTAGTATCGACGGAATAGTCTATGGCTACACCTTC. Its protein product is CASSIDGIVYGYTF.

This clonotype was recorded once. The V call is TRBV19, the J call TRBJ2-5; unclear D gene. Germline lookup yields CDR1 LNHDA and CDR2 SQIVND (reference sequence). This CDR3 contains 13 residues. V shed 2 bases and J shed 2 bases, with 6 bases lying between them. Here the CDR3 reads CASSIWPQETQYF. The CDR3 DNA sequence: TGTGCCAGTAGTATATGGCCGCAAGAGACCCAGTACTTC.

This clonotype turned up a few times. This chain links TRBV6-2 or TRBV6-3 with TRBJ2-7; TRBD1 might be the D (6 bases). V was cut by 7 bases and J by 3 bases, with 22 bases left in between. Germline values: CDR1 MNHEY, CDR2 SVGEGT. The CDR3 consists of 16 residues. The CDR3 DNA reads TGTGCCAGCATGGGGATCGGGACACCTCGAGACTACGAGCAGTACTTC. It yields the protein CASMGIGTPRDYEQYF.

The genes are TRBV9 and TRBJ1-3; D perhaps matches TRBD1 (5 bases). V was shortened by 2 bases and J by 0 bases, with 18 bases between the two germline ends. Germline assignment: CDR1 SGDLS and CDR2 YYNGEE. This CDR3 is 18 amino acids long. The CDR3: CASSVLDNQGISGNTIYF. Written as DNA, the CDR3 is TGTGCCAGCAGCGTCCTAGATAATCAGGGAATCTCTGGAAACACCATATATTTT.

The chain carries TRBV7-9 and TRBJ1-6; D not resolved. From germline, CDR1 is SEHNR and CDR2 FQNEAQ (reference sequence). V lost 5 bases and J lost 10, with 18 bases in between. CDR3 size: 15 residues. CDR3 residues: CASSPTPGLNSPLHF. The DNA for the CDR3 is TGTGCCAGCAGCCCCACCCCTGGTTTGAACTCACCCCTCCACTTT.

The rearrangement uses TRBV27 and TRBJ1-4, with D possibly matching TRBD1 (5 bases). The CDR3 is 16 amino acids. Germline values: CDR1 MNHEY, CDR2 SMNVEV (reference sequence). Deletions cut 1 base from V and 3 bases from J, with 12 bases between. This CDR3 is CASSLWGGAANEKLFF. DNA for the CDR3: TGTGCCAGCAGTTTATGGGGGGGAGCGGCTAATGAAAAACTGTTTTTT.

V is TRBV2 and J is TRBJ2-2, with TRBD2 matching 11 bases. This CDR3 has 14 amino acids. Germline loops: CDR1 SNHLY, CDR2 FYNNEI. The V and J ends lost 4 bases and 5 bases, in that order; junction bases with no gene match: 0. The CDR3 DNA reads TGTGCCAGCAGTGGACTAGCGGGAACCGGGGAGCTGTTTTTT. This gives the protein CASSGLAGTGELFF. The full variable domain, completed using reference TRBV2 and TRBJ2-2, is EPEVTQTPSHQVTQMGQEVILRCVPISNHLYFYWYRQILGQKVEFLVSFYNNEISEKSEIFDDQFSVERPDGSNFTLKIRSTKLEDSAMYFCASSGLAGTGELFFGEGSRLTVL.